This paragraph covers one TCR beta chain sequence. Clones were sequenced by immunoSEQ multiplex PCR, and TCRdb holds only the in-frame ones, with some missing. The table lists 130,000 to 150,000 clones, around 90% of them singletons, with approximately 5.7% in the top ten. This sample was included in a study of T cell responses to AZD1222 COVID-19 vaccine. The sample was peripheral blood, taken on day 0 of AZD1222 vaccination. The TCR sequence derives from an adult in good health.

The CDR3 loop is CASSWREGLGEQFF. As DNA, the CDR3 is TGTGCCAGCAGTTGGCGGGAGGGCCTTGGTGAGCAGTTCTTC. The gene calls are TRBV2 and TRBJ2-1; TRBD2 matches 9 bases. Per germline, CDR1 SNHLY and CDR2 FYNNEI. The ends lost 5 bases at V and 9 bases at J; junction bases unmatched: 8. The CDR3 is 14 residues long.